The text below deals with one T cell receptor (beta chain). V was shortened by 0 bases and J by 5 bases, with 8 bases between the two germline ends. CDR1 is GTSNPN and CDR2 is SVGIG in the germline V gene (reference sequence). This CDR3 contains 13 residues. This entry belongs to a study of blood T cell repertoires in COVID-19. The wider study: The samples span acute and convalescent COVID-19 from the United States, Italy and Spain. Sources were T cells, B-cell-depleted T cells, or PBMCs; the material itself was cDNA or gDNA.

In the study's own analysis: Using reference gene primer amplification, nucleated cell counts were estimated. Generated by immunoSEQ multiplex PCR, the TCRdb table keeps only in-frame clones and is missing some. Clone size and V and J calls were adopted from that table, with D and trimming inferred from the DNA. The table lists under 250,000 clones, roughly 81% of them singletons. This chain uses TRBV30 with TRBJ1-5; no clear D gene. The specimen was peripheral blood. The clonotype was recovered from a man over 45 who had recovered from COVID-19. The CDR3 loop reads CAWSVQMDQPQHF. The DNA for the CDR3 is TGTGCCTGGAGTGTACAGATGGATCAGCCCCAGCATTTT.